This T cell receptor (beta chain) was profiled in a study of T cells in Graves' hyperthyroidism and ophthalmopathy. Overall study results and limits: Ophthalmopathy was identified by the model a median 6.5 months ahead of onset. In blood, most of the thyroid clonotypes expanded above 0.001 were also present.

Using RNA transcripts as the source, TCR beta CDR3 regions were amplified. First-round RT-PCR targeting the TCR CDR3 was performed with the HTBI primer set. In TCRdb, the multiplex PCR reads were re-called with MiXCR into one record per CDR3 protein. The sample lists fewer than 300,000 distinct CDR3 sequences, less than 30% occurring once. The length of the CDR3 is 13 residues. Trimming cost V 5 bases and J 6 bases, with 10 bases left between them. Diagnoses were made from clinical symptoms, serum measures (thyroxine and TRAb), thyroid ultrasound and orbital computed tomography. This clonotype was observed many times. Its antigen is not known.

The sequencing sample was made of blood. The sequence came from a man aged 35-49 years with Graves' hyperthyroidism that later progressed to Graves' ophthalmopathy. The rearrangement joins TRBV12-3 or TRBV12-4 to TRBJ2-2; no definite D call. CDR3 DNA sequence: TGTGCCAGCAGTCTTCCTCCACCCGGGGAGCTGTTTTTT. This codes for CASSLPPPGELFF.